The clone carrying this T cell receptor beta chain showed up just a few times. This specimen belongs to a study of blood T cell repertoires in COVID-19. Assay used: immunoSEQ multiplex PCR; TCRdb lists only in-frame clones, some missing. Found here are around 70,000 clones, around 85% of them singletons; the top ten hold around 10%. Sequencing was carried out using peripheral blood. The source is a woman in her forties or fifties with acute or convalescent COVID-19.

The CDR3 nucleotides are TGTGCCAGCAGCCAAGAAGTGAGGTCGCAGCAGTTCTTC. This gives the protein CASSQEVRSQQFF. V and J are TRBV3-1 (or the pseudogene TRBV3-2) and TRBJ2-1; unclear D gene. The CDR3 runs 13 residues. The germline V and J ends were trimmed by 0 bases and 11 bases, with 11 bases remaining between them. Germline CDR1 reads LGHDT; CDR2 reads YNNKEL (reference sequence).